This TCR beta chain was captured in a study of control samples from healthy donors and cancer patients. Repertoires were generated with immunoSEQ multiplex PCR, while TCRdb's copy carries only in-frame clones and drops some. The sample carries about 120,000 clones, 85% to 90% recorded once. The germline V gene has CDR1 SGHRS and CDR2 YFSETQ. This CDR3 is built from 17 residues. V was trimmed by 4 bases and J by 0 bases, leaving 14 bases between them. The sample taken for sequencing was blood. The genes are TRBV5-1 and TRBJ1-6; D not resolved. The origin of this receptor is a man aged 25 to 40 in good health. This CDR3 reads CASSRESLSSYNSPLHF. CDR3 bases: TGCGCCAGCAGCCGGGAGTCATTAAGCTCCTATAATTCACCCCTCCACTTT.